This entry lists 7 T cell receptor beta chains sequenced from one sample in a study of T cells in Graves' hyperthyroidism and ophthalmopathy. Amplification of TCR beta CDR3 regions was performed using RNA transcripts as template. First-round RT-PCR of the TCR CDR3 relied on the HTBI primer set. TCRdb called the multiplex PCR reads again in MiXCR, with one record for every CDR3 protein. The table has 600,000 or so distinct CDR3 sequences, more than 12% seen once. Sequences were obtained from blood. All receptors come from a woman aged 50 to 60 with Graves' ophthalmopathy.

The chain employs TRBV6-2 or TRBV6-3 and TRBJ2-7; D is perhaps TRBD1 or TRBD2 (5 bases each). The length of the CDR3 is 15 residues. In germline, CDR1 is MNHEY, CDR2 SVGEGT. Trimming shortened V by 2 bases and J by 2 bases, and 13 bases separated the two germline ends. The CDR3: CASSYVWDRTYEQYF. The CDR3 nucleotides read TGTGCCAGCAGTTACGTCTGGGACCGAACCTACGAGCAGTACTTC.

The V and J genes are TRBV12-3 or TRBV12-4 and TRBJ2-2, with 9 bases lining up with TRBD1. The V segment lost 3 bases and the J segment 7 bases; nucleotides outside the gene matches: 9. CDR3 length: 16 residues. CDR3 in DNA: TGTGCCAGCAGTTTCCCCACAGGGGGCCACGGCGGGGAGCTGTTTTTT. Translated, it gives CASSFPTGGHGGELFF.

This clonotype was seen a handful of times. This sequence joins TRBV6-2 or TRBV6-3 and TRBJ2-2, with 7 bases identical to TRBD2. V dropped 2 bases and J dropped 8; count of bases not matched to a gene: 5. This CDR3 contains 14 residues. Per the germline V gene, CDR1 is MNHEY and CDR2 is SVGEGT. The CDR3 DNA is TGTGCCAGCAGTTACGGGAGGGCAAGGGGGGAGCTGTTTTTT. Residues: CASSYGRARGELFF.

The genes are TRBV29-1 and TRBJ2-4; 9 bases are shared with TRBD1. Trimming removed 3 bases from V and 6 bases from J; junction bases left unmatched: 3. The CDR3 length is 13 residues. Per germline, CDR1 SQVTM and CDR2 ANQGSEA. This chain's CDR3 is CSVDSGQGNIQYF. In DNA form, the CDR3 reads TGCAGCGTTGACTCGGGACAGGGAAACATTCAGTACTTC.

This clonotype was detected many times. This rearrangement joins TRBV18 to TRBJ1-5, with 7 positions matching TRBD1. The trim removed 3 bases at V and 6 bases at J, leaving 5 bases unmatched. CDR3 length: 14 amino acids. The V gene's germline CDR1 is KGHSH and CDR2 LQKENI. The CDR3 bases are TGTGCCAGCTCACCGACAGGGCTGGGTCAGCCCCAGCATTTT. It translates to CASSPTGLGQPQHF.

The chain couples TRBV28 to TRBJ2-5, with 9 bases identical to TRBD2. V shed 2 bases and J 4 bases; nucleotides not matched to a gene: 5. Germline loops: CDR1 MDHEN, CDR2 SYDVKM. There are 15 residues in the CDR3. CDR3 nucleotides: TGTGCCAGCAGTTTACGAGCGGGAGGCCCAGAGACCCAGTACTTC. It specifies CASSLRAGGPETQYF.

A few counts support this clonotype. The chain combines TRBV24-1 with TRBJ1-1; D uncertain. The V gene lost 4 bases and the J gene lost 5 bases, with 4 bases spanning the gap. The CDR3 runs 11 residues. The germline CDR1 and CDR2 sequences are KGHDR and SFDVKD. The CDR3 protein is CATSEGTEAFF. In DNA form, the CDR3 reads TGTGCCACCAGTGAAGGGACTGAAGCTTTCTTT.